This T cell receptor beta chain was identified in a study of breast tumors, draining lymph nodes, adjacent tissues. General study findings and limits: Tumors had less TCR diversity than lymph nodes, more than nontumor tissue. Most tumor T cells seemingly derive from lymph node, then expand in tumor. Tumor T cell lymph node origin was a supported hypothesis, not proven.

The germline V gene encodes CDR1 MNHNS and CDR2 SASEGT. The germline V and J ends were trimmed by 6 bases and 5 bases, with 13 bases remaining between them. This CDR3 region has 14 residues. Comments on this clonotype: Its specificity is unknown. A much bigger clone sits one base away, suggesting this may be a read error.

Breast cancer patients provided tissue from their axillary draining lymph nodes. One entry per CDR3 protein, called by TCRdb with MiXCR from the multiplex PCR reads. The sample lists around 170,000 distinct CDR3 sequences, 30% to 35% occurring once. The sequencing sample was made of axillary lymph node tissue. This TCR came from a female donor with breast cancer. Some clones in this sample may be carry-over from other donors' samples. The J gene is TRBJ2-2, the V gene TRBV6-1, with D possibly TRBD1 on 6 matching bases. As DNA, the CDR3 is TGTGCCAGCAGGCCGGGACATGAAACCGGGGAGCTGTTTTTT. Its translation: CASRPGHETGELFF.